These T cell receptor beta chains were read from a single sample in a study of T cell clones after liver transplantation. Profiled with immunoSEQ multiplex PCR; TCRdb holds only in-frame clones, not every one. This sample has roughly 100,000 clones; around four fifths occur once, and the top ten carry approximately 3%. The input for sequencing was CD4+ T cells from blood, taken approximately 50 months after liver transplant. These receptors all come from a human patient who received a liver transplant. Some of the T cells might come from the graft donor. CDR3s include the opening cysteine and the closing phenylalanine or tryptophan. D genes are given only for firm matches. Clone size is given for some rows only: seen once, a few or many times, or a class if the clone is expanded.

j_call v_call clone_size d_call cdr3_aa cdr3_nt
TRBJ1-5 TRBV7-2 NA TRBD1 CASSFIGSARTGYQPQHF TGTGCCAGCAGCTTTATAGGCTCCGCGCGGACAGGTTATCAGCCCCAGCATTTT
TRBJ1-1 TRBV5-8 NA NA CASRYRGNTEAFF TGTGCCAGCAGGTATAGGGGGAACACTGAAGCTTTCTTT
TRBJ2-3 TRBV7-9 NA NA CASSLEGHAQYF TGTGCCAGCAGCTTAGAGGGCCATGCGCAGTATTTT
TRBJ2-7 TRBV18 NA NA CASSPQDPPYEQYF TGTGCCAGCTCACCGCAGGACCCGCCCTACGAGCAGTACTTC
TRBJ1-1 TRBV27 NA NA CASSLAGLPREVFF TGTGCCAGCAGTTTGGCCGGACTCCCCAGGGAAGTGTTCTTT
TRBJ2-2 TRBV29-1 once TRBD1 CSVTGTGVPGELFF TGCAGCGTTACCGGGACAGGGGTGCCCGGGGAGCTGTTTTTT
TRBJ1-5 TRBV27 NA NA CASSFLAGGDQPQHF NA
TRBJ1-2 TRBV5-1 NA TRBD1 CASSYGEQGARRSGYTF TGCGCCAGCAGTTACGGGGAACAGGGGGCTAGGAGAAGCGGCTACACCTTC
TRBJ2-2 TRBV5-1 few NA CASSWGTDGRELFF TGCGCCAGCAGCTGGGGGACCGACGGACGGGAGCTGTTTTTT
TRBJ2-1 TRBV5-1 NA NA CASSSDLIRVGGNEQFF TGCGCCAGCAGCTCTGACCTGATTCGGGTCGGGGGCAATGAGCAGTTCTTC
TRBJ2-1 TRBV4-1 few NA CASSQVPSSASSYNEQFF TGCGCCAGCAGCCAAGTACCCTCAAGCGCCAGCTCCTACAATGAGCAGTTCTTC
TRBJ2-7 TRBV28 once NA CASSAGGQLGEQYF TGTGCCAGCAGCGCCGGGGGACAGCTCGGGGAGCAGTACTTC
TRBJ2-1 TRBV5-1 NA TRBD2 CASSLLAGERSEQFF TGCGCCAGCAGCTTACTAGCGGGAGAAAGGAGTGAGCAGTTCTTC
TRBJ2-1 TRBV10-1 NA TRBD2 CASRVIGPSGRGEDEQFF TGCGCCAGCAGGGTGATCGGGCCTAGCGGGAGAGGTGAGGATGAGCAGTTCTTC
TRBJ2-1 TRBV7-9 NA TRBD2 CASSLKLAGGLRTYNEQFF TGTGCCAGCAGCTTAAAACTAGCGGGGGGGCTAAGGACCTACAATGAGCAGTTCTTC
TRBJ1-2 TRBV6-5 NA NA CASSTTSYYGYTF TGTGCCAGCAGCACCACCTCATACTATGGCTACACCTTC
TRBJ2-6 TRBV29-1 NA NA CSVDIGQSGANVLTF TGCAGCGTTGACATTGGGCAGTCTGGGGCCAACGTCCTGACTTTC
TRBJ1-4 TRBV19 NA TRBD1 CASGYRGNAPNEKLFF TGTGCCAGTGGATACAGGGGGAATGCCCCCAATGAAAAACTGTTTTTT
TRBJ2-7 TRBV9 few NA CASSVGGLGSFYEQYF TGTGCCAGCAGCGTAGGGGGACTGGGCTCCTTCTACGAGCAGTACTTC
TRBJ2-5 TRBV7-3 NA TRBD2 CASSTLAGGTETQYF TGTGCCAGCAGCACCCTAGCGGGAGGGACGGAGACCCAGTACTTC
TRBJ1-2 TRBV5-4 NA NA CASTRKGRGSYGYTF TGTGCCAGCACACGGAAGGGGAGAGGATCCTATGGCTACACCTTC
TRBJ2-7 TRBV18 once TRBD2 CASSPLGTSGGKNEQYF TGTGCCAGCTCCCCGCTCGGGACTAGCGGGGGGAAGAACGAGCAGTACTTC
TRBJ1-1 TRBV6-5 NA NA CATRFRYEAFF TGTGCCACCCGGTTTCGGTATGAAGCTTTCTTT
TRBJ2-1 TRBV2 NA TRBD2 CASSEGRLAGGQFF TGTGCCAGCAGTGAAGGCCGACTAGCGGGCGGACAGTTCTTC
TRBJ1-1 TRBV28 NA NA CASSSAALMNTEAFF TGTGCCAGCAGTTCGGCGGCCCTCATGAACACTGAAGCTTTCTTT
TRBJ2-2 TRBV25-1 NA NA CASSSYGGGNTGELFF TGTGCCAGCAGTTCCTATGGGGGCGGGAACACCGGGGAGCTGTTTTTT
TRBJ1-6 TRBV9 NA NA CASSVVGDSALSPLHF TGTGCCAGCAGCGTAGTAGGCGACAGCGCCCTATCCCCGCTCCACTTT
TRBJ2-7 TRBV30 NA NA CAWADISYEQYF TGTGCCTGGGCCGACATCTCCTACGAGCAGTACTTC
TRBJ1-5 TRBV18 NA NA CASSRAPGWGSNQPQHF TGTGCCAGCTCCCGGGCCCCGGGGTGGGGTAGCAATCAGCCCCAGCATTTT
TRBJ2-4 TRBV7-2 NA TRBD1 CASSLQGVGVFAKNIQYF TGTGCCAGCAGCCTCCAGGGGGTCGGGGTCTTTGCCAAAAACATTCAGTACTTC
TRBJ2-7 TRBV6-5 NA NA CASSANPGTSYEQYF TGTGCCAGCAGTGCGAACCCGGGGACCTCCTACGAGCAGTACTTC
TRBJ1-2 TRBV7-2 NA NA CASSLEPVYGYTF TGTGCCAGCAGCTTAGAACCGGTATATGGCTACACCTTC
TRBJ1-1 TRBV29-1 few NA CSVVGGSTEAFF TGCAGCGTTGTAGGGGGTTCGACTGAAGCTTTCTTT
TRBJ2-3 TRBV4-3 NA NA CASSQDHAGAGDTQYF TGCGCCAGCAGCCAAGACCACGCGGGGGCTGGAGATACGCAGTATTTT
TRBJ2-2 TRBV5-8 NA TRBD2 CACGGSGAGELFF TGTGCCTGCGGCGGGAGTGGTGCCGGGGAGCTGTTTTTT
TRBJ1-2 TRBV6-1 NA TRBD1 CASRFQTGVEGYTF TGTGCCAGCAGGTTTCAGACAGGGGTGGAAGGCTACACCTTC
TRBJ2-5 TRBV14 NA NA CASSPRYQETQYF TGTGCCAGCAGCCCCCGGTACCAAGAGACCCAGTACTTC
TRBJ2-6 TRBV6-5 NA NA CASRLDSGANVLTF TGTGCCAGCAGGCTGGATTCTGGGGCCAACGTCCTGACTTTC
TRBJ2-7 TRBV27 NA NA CASSVYPGRGYEQYF TGTGCCAGCAGTGTATACCCGGGACGGGGGTACGAACAGTACTTC
TRBJ2-7 TRBV2 NA TRBD2 CASRRESHEQYF TGTGCCAGCAGGCGGGAGTCCCACGAGCAGTACTTC
TRBJ2-3 TRBV2 NA NA CASSGWDPQYF TGTGCCAGCAGTGGGTGGGACCCGCAGTATTTT
TRBJ1-1 TRBV10-2 NA NA CASSSGYYTEAFF TGCGCCAGCAGCTCAGGGTACTACACTGAAGCTTTCTTT
TRBJ1-5 TRBV5-6 NA NA CASSWGGPSYSNQPQHF TGTGCCAGCAGCTGGGGCGGGCCGTCGTATAGCAATCAGCCCCAGCATTTT
TRBJ2-3 TRBV7-9 NA TRBD2 CASSPRLAGVADTQYF TGTGCCAGCAGCCCCCGACTAGCGGGAGTGGCTGATACGCAGTATTTT
TRBJ2-1 TRBV7-8 NA TRBD2 CASSLLAGGTNEQFF TGTGCCAGCAGCTTACTGGCGGGAGGGACAAATGAGCAGTTCTTC
TRBJ1-1 TRBV12-5 NA TRBD1 CASGRTRPQGGVTEAFF TGTGCTAGTGGTAGAACACGGCCACAGGGGGGGGTCACTGAAGCTTTCTTT
TRBJ1-5 TRBV27 NA NA CASSLPYRESGQPQHF TGTGCCAGCAGTTTACCATACAGGGAAAGCGGTCAGCCCCAGCATTTT
TRBJ1-2 TRBV2 few NA CASSEWSGYTF TGTGCCAGCAGTGAGTGGAGTGGCTACACCTTC
TRBJ2-7 TRBV29-1 few NA CSVRAMAEQYF TGCAGCGTGAGGGCCATGGCAGAGCAGTACTTC
TRBJ2-2 TRBV7-7 NA TRBD1 CASSRDRGKSGELFF TGTGCCAGCAGCCGGGACAGGGGGAAGTCCGGGGAGCTGTTTTTT
TRBJ1-2 TRBV5-4 NA NA CASSSTQDNYGYTF TGTGCCAGCAGCTCAACTCAGGATAACTATGGCTACACCTTC
TRBJ2-7 TRBV11-3 NA NA CASSLGGKQYF TGTGCCAGCAGCTTAGGAGGGAAGCAGTACTTC
TRBJ2-7 TRBV6-6 NA TRBD1 CASRRTGDHYEQYF TGTGCCAGCAGGCGGACAGGGGACCACTACGAGCAGTACTTC
TRBJ2-3 TRBV12-5 NA NA CASGLASTDTQYF TGTGCTAGTGGTTTGGCGAGCACAGATACGCAGTATTTT